The entry below describes one TCR beta chain. This clone was picked up one time. Its cognate antigen has yet to be identified. No quality values exist for individual bases; no much larger clone is one base distant. The sample is drawn from a study of blood T cell repertoires in COVID-19 (dated by TCRdb to about 2020). The study in broad terms: Collaborator samples came from the United States, Italy and Spain and covered acute and convalescent phases of COVID-19. The prospective study material was composed of cDNA or gDNA derived from T cells, B-cell-depleted T cells, or PBMCs. Subjects who had been exposed to COVID-19, were actively infected with it, or had recovered from it provided the deeply sampled blood TCRbeta repertoires that made up the dataset. The repertoires were released in a freely available public database meant as a resource for research on the immune response to SARS-CoV-2. The samples were drawn from two sources: the first 160 participants of the ongoing ImmuneRACE study, and fewer than 1,500 subjects contributed by 6 global collaborators. A de-identified subject ID, COVID-19 status, age in years and sex were almost always included in the sample metadata. HLA class I and class II types, where available, came from metadata supplied by the sample provider rather than from assay-based typing.

TCRbeta CDR3 regions were amplified from genomic DNA using the immunoSEQ Assay, a bias-controlled multiplex PCR. In the paper's pipeline: Within the assay, amplification of reference gene primers was used to estimate how many nucleated cells each sample contained. Sequence reads were collapsed and filtered to measure the absolute abundance of every unique TCRbeta CDR3 rearrangement. For each sample, productive Simpson clonality was calculated as the square root of Simpson's diversity index over productive rearrangements. TCRdb holds this immuneACCESS table with in-frame rearrangements only. Some clones are missing; in checked studies, unresolved V genes explain under half, and the rest has no known cause. The V and J calls and clone size come from that table; D and trimming were worked out from the DNA. The table for this sample lists 3,000 to 3,500 clones; 80% of them were counted only once. 21% of the sample goes to the ten largest clones.

Study-wide findings and limitations: The amount of clinical and demographic metadata varied by source and participant and was provided uncurated.

Whole blood was collected in K2EDTA tubes by collaborating institutions according to the institutions' own protocols. For TCRbeta analysis, collaborators shipped samples as frozen whole blood, isolated PBMCs, or DNA extracted from either of those sample types. Trimming removed 6 bases from V and 0 bases from J; the gene matches leave 12 bases unexplained. The CDR3 runs 17 residues from the cysteine to the phenylalanine. The sequence is cut down to CDR3 DNA, 51 bases in frame from base 1. The CDR1 and CDR2 encoded by the germline V gene (reference sequence) are MNHEY and SMNVEV. The chain is assembled from TRBV27 and TRBJ1-1; the junction holds 8 bases that match TRBD1. The TCR sequence derives from a human donor in a cohort sampled during active COVID-19. The sample taken for sequencing was peripheral blood. The CDR3 region reads CASSYSTGADMNTEAFF. The bases read TGTGCCAGCAGCTACTCGACAGGGGCGGACATGAACACTGAAGCTTTCTTT.